The following is a T cell receptor (beta chain) sequence with its context. This specimen belongs to a study of blood T cell repertoires in COVID-19. Overall study: Researchers got acute and convalescent COVID-19 samples from the United States, Italy and Spain. The cDNA or gDNA used as material had been derived from T cells, B-cell-depleted T cells, or PBMCs.

Enrolment of Seattle patients took place during active infection, and they were followed longitudinally. Methods used by the authors: For nucleated cells, counts were estimated from reference gene primer amplification. Clones were read by immunoSEQ multiplex PCR, and TCRdb kept only the in-frame ones, dropping some. That table is the source of V, J and clone size, and D and trimming were worked out from the DNA. The repertoire holds 110,000 or so clones, around 83% seen once, with approximately 5.1% in the top ten. The CDR3 has 17 residues. Germline V gives CDR1 SGHVS, CDR2 FQNEAQ. V shed 5 bases and J 2 bases; nucleotides not matched to a gene: 9.

The sequence was collected from a woman aged 60 to 75 with COVID-19, enrolled during active disease. Sequencing was done on a sample of peripheral blood. The gene calls are TRBV7-8 and TRBJ2-3; 11 positions match TRBD2. In DNA, the CDR3 is TGTGCCAGCAGCGAAAGGACTAGCGGGTCATACACAGATACGCAGTATTTT. Translation gives CASSERTSGSYTDTQYF.